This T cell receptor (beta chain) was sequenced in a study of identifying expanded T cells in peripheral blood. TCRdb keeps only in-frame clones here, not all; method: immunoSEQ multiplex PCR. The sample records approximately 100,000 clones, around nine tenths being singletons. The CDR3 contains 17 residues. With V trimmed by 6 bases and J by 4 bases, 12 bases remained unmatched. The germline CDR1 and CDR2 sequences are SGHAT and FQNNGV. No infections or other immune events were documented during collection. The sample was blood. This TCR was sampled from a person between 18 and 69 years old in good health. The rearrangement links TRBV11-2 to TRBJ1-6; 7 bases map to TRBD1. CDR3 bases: TGTGCCAGCAGGCCGAGGGTGCCGGGACAGTATAATTCACCCCTCCACTTT. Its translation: CASRPRVPGQYNSPLHF.